This T cell receptor (beta chain) was observed in a study of T cells in Graves' hyperthyroidism and ophthalmopathy. Study information: At the time of initial diagnosis and before any treatment, peripheral blood was collected.

Whole-study results and caveats: A median 6.5 months before onset, the model predicted ophthalmopathy. A model built on 13 V-J features separated ophthalmopathy from stable hyperthyroidism. The majority of expanded thyroid clonotypes above 0.001 also appeared in blood.

At least ten counts were recorded for this clonotype. The antigen remains unidentified. RNA transcripts provided the source from which TCR beta CDR3 regions were amplified. TCR CDR3 regions were first amplified by RT-PCR with HTBI primers. A single record per CDR3 protein comes from TCRdb applying MiXCR to the multiplex PCR reads. This table has about 350,000 distinct CDR3 sequences, approximately 18% appearing once. The clonotype originates from a woman aged 25 to 39 with Graves' hyperthyroidism that later progressed to Graves' ophthalmopathy. Material: blood.

The CDR3 DNA follows: TGTGCCAGCAGCTTATTTGGGGACAGGGGGTACTACGAGCAGTACTTC. It translates to CASSLFGDRGYYEQYF. The chain combines TRBV7-9 with TRBJ2-7; TRBD1 matches at 11 bases. The CDR3 is 16 amino acids. After removal of 2 bases from V and 3 bases from J, the junction contained 6 bases not matched to a gene. Germline CDR1 and CDR2: SEHNR and FQNEAQ (reference sequence).